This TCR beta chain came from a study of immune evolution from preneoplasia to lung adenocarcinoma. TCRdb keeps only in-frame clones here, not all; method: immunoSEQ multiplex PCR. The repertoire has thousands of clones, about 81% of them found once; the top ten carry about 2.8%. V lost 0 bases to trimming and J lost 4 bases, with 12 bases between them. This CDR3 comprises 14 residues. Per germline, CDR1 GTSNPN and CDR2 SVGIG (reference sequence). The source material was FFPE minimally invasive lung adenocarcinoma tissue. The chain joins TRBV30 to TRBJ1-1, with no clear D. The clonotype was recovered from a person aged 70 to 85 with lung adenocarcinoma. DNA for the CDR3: TGTGCCTGGAGTGTCGCGGGGTTGAGCACTGAAGCTTTCTTT. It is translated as CAWSVAGLSTEAFF.